These T cell receptor beta chains were read from a single sample in a study of T cell responses to AZD1222 COVID-19 vaccine. Some clones are missing from TCRdb's copy, which holds only in-frame ones; the method was immunoSEQ multiplex PCR. The table includes 130,000 to 150,000 clones, approximately 91% detected once. The sample here was peripheral blood, taken 28 days after the second AZD1222 dose. The receptors stem from an adult who received the AZD1222 COVID-19 vaccine. CDR3s include the opening cysteine and the closing phenylalanine or tryptophan. Each record gives: V gene, J gene, D gene, clone size, CDR3 DNA, CDR3 protein. A D gene is named only where the DNA matches it firmly. For some rows the clone size is stated as once, few or many, or as a class when expanded; others skip it.

TRBV12-3/TRBV12-4	TRBJ1-5	.	.	TGTGCCAGCAGTTTTGGGGGGGGTGACGCCCAGCATTTT	CASSFGGGDAQHF
TRBV5-1	TRBJ1-3	.	.	TGCGCCAGCAGCTTGGAAGGAAACACCATATATTTT	CASSLEGNTIYF
TRBV3-1/TRBV3-2	TRBJ2-3	TRBD2	.	TGTGCCAGCAGCTGGGGACTAGCGGGGGAGGGAAGTCTCACAGATACGCAGTATTTT	CASSWGLAGEGSLTDTQYF
TRBV6-1	TRBJ2-1	.	.	TGTGCCAGCAGTGAAGTCGGAGGTGGGGCCTCCTACAATGAGCAGTTCTTC	CASSEVGGGASYNEQFF
TRBV5-1	TRBJ1-6	TRBD1	once	TGCGCCAGCAGCAGGACAGGGGATGAATCACCCCTCCACTTT	CASSRTGDESPLHF
TRBV30	TRBJ1-3	TRBD1	.	TGTGCCTGGAGCCTGACAGGGGTAAACACCATATATTTT	CAWSLTGVNTIYF
TRBV18	TRBJ1-1	.	.	TGTGCCAGCTCACCCACGGACAGTGAAGGGAGCACTGAAGCTTTCTTT	CASSPTDSEGSTEAFF
TRBV7-7	TRBJ2-1	.	.	TGTGCTAGCAGCTTGGGTCGGTACAATGAGCAGTTCTTC	CASSLGRYNEQFF
TRBV7-9	TRBJ2-5	TRBD2	.	TGTGCCAGCAGCTCGAGCGGGAGGGGTGAGACCCAGTACTTC	CASSSSGRGETQYF
TRBV7-2	TRBJ1-5	.	.	TGTGCCAGCAGCCGCTCGGAACATAGCAATCAGCCCCAGCATTTT	CASSRSEHSNQPQHF
TRBV6-5	TRBJ1-5	TRBD1	.	TGTGCCAGCAGTCTCCAGGGGGGTTCTCAGCCCCAGCATTTT	CASSLQGGSQPQHF
TRBV9	TRBJ1-2	.	.	TGTGCCAGCAGCGTAGTTACAGGGCGAGGGGGCTACACCTTC	CASSVVTGRGGYTF
TRBV4-2	TRBJ2-5	TRBD2	.	TGTGCCAGCAGCCAAACTCCGGGACTAGCGGACCAAGAGACCCAGTACTTC	CASSQTPGLADQETQYF
TRBV9	TRBJ2-3	.	.	TGTGCCAGCAGCGATGGGAGGAGCGTAGCAGATACGCAGTATTTT	CASSDGRSVADTQYF
TRBV5-1	TRBJ2-1	TRBD2	.	TGCGCCAGCAGCGTCGATAGCGGGAGAGAGCAGTTCTTC	CASSVDSGREQFF
TRBV3-1/TRBV3-2	TRBJ1-2	TRBD1	.	TGTGCCAGCAGCCAAGGACAGGGGGGCTATGGCTACACCTTC	CASSQGQGGYGYTF
TRBV7-2	TRBJ1-2	TRBD1	.	TGTGCCAGCAGCTCAGCTCGAGGGGACAGAGGCTACACCTTC	CASSSARGDRGYTF
TRBV19	TRBJ1-5	.	.	TGTGCCAGTAGTATAACCCCCGGGGATCAGCCCCAGCATTTT	CASSITPGDQPQHF
TRBV9	TRBJ1-2	.	once	TGTGCCAGCAGCGTTACCCAAGCGAACTATGGCTACACCTTC	CASSVTQANYGYTF
TRBV28	TRBJ1-1	TRBD1	once	TGTGCCAGCAGTTTGGATGGTTGGGCAGGGGGGATGAACACTGAAGCTTTCTTT	CASSLDGWAGGMNTEAFF
TRBV3-1/TRBV3-2	TRBJ2-7	.	.	TGTGCCAGCAGCCGAAACGAGTACGAGCAGTACTTC	CASSRNEYEQYF
TRBV2	TRBJ1-2	.	.	TGTGCCAGCAGTGAAGATACCCCCTATGGCTACACCTTC	CASSEDTPYGYTF
TRBV7-8	TRBJ1-4	.	.	TGTGCCAGCAGCTTAGCGCAGAGCAGGCTCGGGGAAAAACTGTTTTTT	CASSLAQSRLGEKLFF
TRBV28	TRBJ2-1	.	.	TGTGCCAGCAGTTTAGGGGGGCGCTTTAATAATGAGCAGTTCTTC	CASSLGGRFNNEQFF
TRBV19	TRBJ1-5	.	.	TGTGCCAGTAGTATTCTCCCGGGGGCGGGGGGTCAGCCCCAGCATTTT	CASSILPGAGGQPQHF
TRBV3-1/TRBV3-2	TRBJ1-1	.	.	TGTGCCAGCAGCCAAGTTTTTAAGGGGGTCACAGGGTCGATGAACACTGAAGCTTTCTTT	CASSQVFKGVTGSMNTEAFF
TRBV19	TRBJ2-7	.	.	TGTGCCAGTAGTATAGAAGGCAGGGGCTACGAGCAGTACTTC	CASSIEGRGYEQYF
TRBV5-6	TRBJ1-6	.	.	TGTGCCAGCAGCTTGGCCAATTCACCCCTCCACTTT	CASSLANSPLHF
TRBV5-5	TRBJ1-1	.	.	TGTGCCAGCAGCTTCTTCGGGAACACTGAAGCTTTCTTT	CASSFFGNTEAFF
TRBV18	TRBJ2-7	TRBD1	.	TGTGCCAGCTCACCTGCCCGGGACAGACTCTACGAGCAGTACTTC	CASSPARDRLYEQYF
TRBV10-2	TRBJ2-1	TRBD2	.	TGCGCCAGCAGCGGGACTAGCGGTTCCTACAATGAGCAGTTCTTC	CASSGTSGSYNEQFF
TRBV29-1	TRBJ1-2	.	.	TGCAGCGCACTAGAGGGAATGAGTTACACCTTC	CSALEGMSYTF
TRBV21-1	TRBJ2-4	.	.	TGTGCCAGCAGCAAAGCGCGTGCTCCAGCGGATAAGGACATTCAGTACTTC	CASSKARAPADKDIQYF
TRBV30	TRBJ1-5	.	once	TGTGCCTGGAGCTCCAGGAGCTTAGGAGGTGAGCCCCAGCATTTT	CAWSSRSLGGEPQHF
TRBV20-1	TRBJ2-5	.	.	TGCAGTGCTAGTCATTTAGGGGAGACCCAGTACTTC	CSASHLGETQYF
TRBV14	TRBJ1-2	.	.	TGTGCCAGCAGCCCCGGTCTACGGTTGTCGATCGCTAACTATGGCTACACCTTC	CASSPGLRLSIANYGYTF
TRBV6-5	TRBJ2-3	.	.	TGTGCCAGCAGTTACTCCCTCACAGATACGCAGTATTTT	CASSYSLTDTQYF
TRBV29-1	TRBJ2-1	.	.	TGCAGCGTTACGGGACAACTCTCCTACAATGAGCAGTTCTTC	CSVTGQLSYNEQFF
TRBV6-1	TRBJ1-5	.	.	TGTGCCAGCAGTGAGGGGTATAGCAATCAGCCCCAGCATTTT	CASSEGYSNQPQHF
TRBV5-6	TRBJ1-1	.	.	TGTGCCAGCAGCTTGGGAACGTTCAACACTGAAGCTTTCTTT	CASSLGTFNTEAFF
TRBV3-1/TRBV3-2	TRBJ2-7	TRBD2	.	TGTGCCAGCAGCCCGAGCACTAGCGGGGAGCGGTACTTC	CASSPSTSGERYF
TRBV30	TRBJ1-2	TRBD1	.	TGTGCCTGGAGAACGACAGGGAGGATCTATGGCTACACCTTC	CAWRTTGRIYGYTF
TRBV15	TRBJ1-3	.	.	TGTGCCACCAGCAGAAGTTTCTACTCTGGAAACACCATATATTTT	CATSRSFYSGNTIYF
TRBV7-2	TRBJ2-5	TRBD2	.	TGTGCCAGCGCGGGGGGCCCAGCGGGGGCCCAGTACTTC	CASAGGPAGAQYF
TRBV14	TRBJ2-7	.	.	TGTGCCAGCAGCCAAGCCTACGAGCAGTACTTC	CASSQAYEQYF
TRBV18	TRBJ1-1	.	.	TGTGCCAGCTCACCTACACAGGGAGCGAACACTGAAGCTTTCTTT	CASSPTQGANTEAFF
TRBV5-1	TRBJ2-5	.	.	TGCGCCAGCAGCACCACTAGGAACCAAGAGACCCAGTACTTC	CASSTTRNQETQYF
TRBV2	TRBJ2-7	TRBD2	.	TGTGCCAGCAGTGAACCGGCTAGCGGGAGCACCTACGAGCAGTACTTC	CASSEPASGSTYEQYF
TRBV27	TRBJ2-3	TRBD2	.	TGTGCCAGCAGTGGGGAGCCTAGCGGGGGGGCTGATGGCACAGATACGCAGTATTTT	CASSGEPSGGADGTDTQYF
TRBV30	TRBJ2-7	TRBD1	.	TGTGCCTGGAGAAACCGGGACAGGCCCAAGGTGGAGTACTTC	CAWRNRDRPKVEYF
TRBV7-2	TRBJ2-7	TRBD1	.	TGTGCCAGCAGCTCCCGGACAGGGGGTCCCTACGAGCAGTACTTC	CASSSRTGGPYEQYF
TRBV6-2/TRBV6-3	TRBJ2-7	.	.	TGTGCCAGCAGTCAATCCCGCCTAGGTCCCCCCTACGAGCAGTACTTC	CASSQSRLGPPYEQYF
TRBV5-8	TRBJ1-1	.	.	TGTGCCAGCAGCTGGGGGTTTACTGAAGCTTTCTTT	CASSWGFTEAFF
TRBV29-1	TRBJ2-7	TRBD1	.	TGCAGTGCCCGGGACAGGCGACCCTACGAGCAGTACTTC	CSARDRRPYEQYF
TRBV5-1	TRBJ1-2	TRBD1	.	TGCGCCAGCAGCTGGGGGACAGCGCCCAGGGACTATGGCTACACCTTC	CASSWGTAPRDYGYTF
TRBV6-5	TRBJ1-1	.	.	TGTGCCAGCAGTTACAGGGGGGAAAAGGGGAACACTGAAGCTTTCTTT	CASSYRGEKGNTEAFF
TRBV18	TRBJ1-1	TRBD1	.	TGTGCCAGCTCACCCCTCAGGGGGCTCGAAGCTTTCTTT	CASSPLRGLEAFF
TRBV11-2	TRBJ2-3	TRBD1	.	TGTGCCAGCAGCCCGAACAGGGGTGGCACAGATACGCAGTATTTT	CASSPNRGGTDTQYF
TRBV6-6	TRBJ2-5	.	.	TGTGCCAGCAGTCCACTTCGACGACTAGGGACGTCCCAAGAGACCCAGTACTTC	CASSPLRRLGTSQETQYF
TRBV5-1	TRBJ2-6	.	.	TGCGCCAGCAGCTTTAACGGGGTAGGGGACGGCGTCCTGACTTTC	CASSFNGVGDGVLTF